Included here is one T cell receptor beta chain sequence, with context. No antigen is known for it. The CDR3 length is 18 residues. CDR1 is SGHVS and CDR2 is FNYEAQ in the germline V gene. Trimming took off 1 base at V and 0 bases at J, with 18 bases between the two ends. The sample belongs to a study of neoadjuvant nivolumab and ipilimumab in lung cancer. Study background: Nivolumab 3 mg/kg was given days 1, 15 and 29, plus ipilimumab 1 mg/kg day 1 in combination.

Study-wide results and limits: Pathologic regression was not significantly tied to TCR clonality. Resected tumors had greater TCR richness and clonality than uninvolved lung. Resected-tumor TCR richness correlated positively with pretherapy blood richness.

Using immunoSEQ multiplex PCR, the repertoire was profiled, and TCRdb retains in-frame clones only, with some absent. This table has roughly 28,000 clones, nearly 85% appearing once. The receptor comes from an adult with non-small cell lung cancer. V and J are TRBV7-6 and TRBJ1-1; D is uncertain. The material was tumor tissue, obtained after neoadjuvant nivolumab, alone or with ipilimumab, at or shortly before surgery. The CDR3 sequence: CASSLGLEGGRMNTEAFF. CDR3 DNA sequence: TGTGCCAGCAGCTTAGGGCTGGAGGGTGGCAGGATGAACACTGAAGCTTTCTTT.